Following are 4 T cell receptor beta chains from one sample sequenced in a study of T cell responses to AZD1222 COVID-19 vaccine listed by TCRdb under 2021. Receptor amplification or capture employed the immunoSEQ multiplex PCR assay. TCRdb carries this immuneACCESS record with in-frame sequences only. Its versions omit some clonotypes, under half of them owing to an unresolved V gene in the studies checked, with the rest unexplained. Within this sample are about 150,000 clones, with 88% of them counted one time only. The top ten constitute less than 3.5% of the sample. The time point tag for this specimen amounts to: baseline before first vaccination. Sequencing was performed on peripheral blood, taken on day 0 of AZD1222 vaccination. The receptors were sampled from an adult in good health.

The chain uses TRBV5-1 and TRBJ1-1; perhaps TRBD1 as D (5 bases). Germline values: CDR1 SGHRS, CDR2 YFSETQ. CDR3 size: 13 residues. V lost 2 bases and J lost 1, with 6 bases in between. The CDR3 protein is CASSFQGNTEAFF. In DNA form, the CDR3 reads TGCGCCAGCAGCTTCCAGGGGAACACTGAAGCTTTCTTT.

This clone appeared once. CDR3 nucleotide sequence: TGTGCCAGTAGCCCGACCAGGGAAGCCTACAATGAGCAGTTCTTC. Its translation is CASSPTREAYNEQFF. The rearrangement joins TRBV19 to TRBJ2-1; tentatively, D is TRBD1 (5 bases). CDR3 length equals 15 residues. CDR1 LNHDA and CDR2 SQIVND come from the germline V gene (reference sequence). Trimming left V 6 bases short and J 2 bases short, with 14 bases between.

This rearrangement joins TRBV11-2 to TRBJ1-2; D may be TRBD1 (6 bases). This CDR3 is 16 amino acids long. The ends were cut back, 5 bases at V and 7 bases at J, with 23 bases in the middle. The V gene's germline CDR1 is SGHAT and CDR2 FQNNGV. The DNA for the CDR3 is TGTGCCAGCAGCCCGGGGGGGGCAGGGATCCCCGGTGGCTACACCTTC. It is translated as CASSPGGAGIPGGYTF. The variable domain in full, with the rest retrieved from reference TRBV11-2 and TRBJ1-2, is EAGVAQSPRYKIIEKRQSVAFWCNPISGHATLYWYQQILGQGPKLLIQFQNNGVVDDSQLPKDRFSAERLKGVDSTLKIQPAKLEDSAVYLCASSPGGAGIPGGYTFGSGTRLTVV.

This sequence joins TRBV23-1 and TRBJ2-7; D unresolved. TRBV23-1 is an ORF; its function is uncertain. Trimming shortened V by 7 bases and J by 2 bases, and 9 bases separated the two germline ends. CDR3 length: 12 amino acids. CDR3 DNA: TGCGCCAGCAAGAGTTGGACCTACGAGCAGTACTTC. Protein sequence: CASKSWTYEQYF.